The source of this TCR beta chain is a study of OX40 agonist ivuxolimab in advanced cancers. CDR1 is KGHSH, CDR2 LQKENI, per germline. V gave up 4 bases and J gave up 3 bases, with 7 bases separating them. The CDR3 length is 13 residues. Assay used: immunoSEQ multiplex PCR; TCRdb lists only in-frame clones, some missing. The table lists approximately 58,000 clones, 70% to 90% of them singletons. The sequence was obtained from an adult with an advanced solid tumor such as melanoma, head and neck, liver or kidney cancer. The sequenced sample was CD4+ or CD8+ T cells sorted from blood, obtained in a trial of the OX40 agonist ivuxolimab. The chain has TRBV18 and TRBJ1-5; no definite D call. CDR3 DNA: TGTGCCAGCTCACGAGACTACAATCAGCCCCAGCATTTT. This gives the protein CASSRDYNQPQHF.